These 25 T cell receptor beta chains were sequenced from one sample in a study of CD8 T cells in Susac syndrome. With random hexamers, reverse transcription was performed on about 0.5 to 1 ug of RNA. TCRdb fed the immunoSEQ multiplex PCR reads into MiXCR, producing one record per CDR3 protein. The sample has approximately 170,000 distinct CDR3 sequences; about 92% are singletons. Sequencing used CD4+ T cells from PBMCs. The receptors were gathered from a human donor in good health.

The V call is TRBV7-2, the J call TRBJ1-3; 11 nucleotides align to TRBD1. Germline CDR1 SGHTA, CDR2 FQGNSA. CDR3 length: 15 residues. Germline trimming cut 4 bases from V and 3 bases from J; bases unmatched to any gene: 2. The CDR3 is CASSSDRGHGNTIYF. Written as DNA, the CDR3 is TGTGCCAGCAGCTCGGACAGGGGGCATGGAAACACCATATATTTT.

The CDR3 region has the DNA TGCAGCGTTGGAGGGGAACCGAACACCGGGGAGCTGTTTTTT. Translation: CSVGGEPNTGELFF. The chain has TRBV29-1 and TRBJ2-2; either TRBD1 or TRBD2 may supply D (5 bases each). Germline loops: CDR1 SQVTM, CDR2 ANQGSEA. The CDR3 spans 14 residues. Trimming cost V 4 bases and J 0 bases, with 9 bases left between them.

The rearrangement uses TRBV25-1 and TRBJ1-1, with D unclear. Germline-derived CDR1 and CDR2 are MGHDK and SYGVNS. Trimming cost V 4 bases and J 3 bases, with 6 bases left between them. The CDR3 is 12 residues long. As DNA, the CDR3 is TGTGCCAGCAGTGGGCAGTACACTGAAGCTTTCTTT. Translating gives CASSGQYTEAFF.

The rearrangement uses TRBV5-1 and TRBJ2-5; TRBD1 aligns across 7 bases. The CDR3 contains 15 residues. V lost 2 bases, J lost 0 bases, and 4 bases stayed unmatched. Looked up from germline, CDR1 is SGHRS and CDR2 is YFSETQ. CDR3 loop: CASSLTGAHQETQYF. DNA of the CDR3: TGCGCCAGCAGCTTAACAGGGGCCCACCAAGAGACCCAGTACTTC.

V is TRBV7-2 and J is TRBJ2-7; TRBD1 agrees at 8 bases. The CDR3 loop spans 15 amino acids. The V segment lost 2 bases and the J segment 2 bases; nucleotides outside the gene matches: 5. CDR1 and CDR2 from the germline V gene are SGHTA and FQGNSA. The CDR3 reads CASSLKQGGTYEQYF. Written as DNA, the CDR3 is TGTGCCAGCAGCTTAAAACAGGGGGGCACCTACGAGCAGTACTTC.

This chain links TRBV3-1 with TRBJ1-3; possible D gene TRBD1, 6 bases. CDR1 is LGHDT, CDR2 YNNKEL, per germline (reference sequence). V dropped 4 bases and J dropped 4 bases, with 17 bases sitting between them. The CDR3 length is 16 residues. In DNA, the CDR3 is TGTGCCAGCAGCCCCTGGGAACAGGGTGCCGGAAACACCATATATTTT. Translated: CASSPWEQGAGNTIYF.

V gene TRBV7-2 combines with J gene TRBJ1-2; 7 bases are a match to TRBD1. Unmatched junction bases numbered 4, after V lost 2 bases and J lost 4 bases. This CDR3 contains 14 residues. The V gene's germline CDR1 is SGHTA and CDR2 FQGNSA. The CDR3 sequence is CASSLNRGGYGYTF. In DNA form, the CDR3 reads TGTGCCAGCAGCTTAAACAGGGGAGGCTATGGCTACACCTTC.

The chain recombines TRBV29-1 with TRBJ2-5; D may be TRBD1 (6 bases). Looked up from germline, CDR1 is SQVTM and CDR2 is ANQGSEA. Trimming took 4 bases from V and 2 from J, leaving 14 bases between them. The CDR3 runs to 14 residues. The CDR3 nucleotides are TGCAGCGTTGGGAAATCGACAGGACAAGAGACCCAGTACTTC. Its translation is CSVGKSTGQETQYF. The variable domain in full, with the rest retrieved from reference TRBV29-1 and TRBJ2-5, is SAVISQKPSRDICQRGTSLTIQCQVDSQVTMMFWYRQQPGQSLTLIATANQGSEATYESGFVIDKFPISRPNLTFSTLTVSNMSPEDSSIYLCSVGKSTGQETQYFGPGTRLLVL.

This chain joins TRBV6-5 and TRBJ2-7; 10 bases align to TRBD1. Unmatched junction bases numbered 14, after V lost 5 bases and J lost 4 bases. The CDR3 sequence is 17 residues long. CDR1 and CDR2 from the germline V gene are MNHEY and SVGAGI. The DNA for the CDR3 is TGTGCCAGCAGTCACGCCCCTGACAGGGGGCTGTATTACGAGCAGTACTTC. Residues: CASSHAPDRGLYYEQYF.

The chain carries TRBV5-1 and TRBJ1-4, with TRBD1 matching over 7 bases. Looked up from germline, CDR1 is SGHRS and CDR2 is YFSETQ. V gave up 0 bases and J gave up 7 bases; unmatched junction bases: 9. The CDR3 sequence is 16 residues long. The chain's CDR3 is CASSLARRGLSEKLFF. As DNA, the CDR3 is TGCGCCAGCAGCTTGGCCCGCAGGGGGTTAAGTGAAAAACTGTTTTTT. The whole variable domain, remainder taken from reference TRBV5-1 and TRBJ1-4, is KAGVTQTPRYLIKTRGQQVTLSCSPISGHRSVSWYQQTPGQGLQFLFEYFSETQRNKGNFPGRFSGRQFSNSRSEMNVSTLELGDSALYLCASSLARRGLSEKLFFGSGTQLSVL.

This clonotype was seen once. The chain uses TRBV9 and TRBJ2-1; the D gene could be TRBD1 or TRBD2 (5 bases each). Germline V lookup: CDR1 SGDLS, CDR2 YYNGEE. V lost 0 bases, J lost 1 base, and 8 bases lay in between. This CDR3 comprises 15 residues. The CDR3 is CASSVVEGSYNEQFF. The CDR3 DNA is TGTGCCAGCAGCGTAGTCGAGGGGTCCTACAATGAGCAGTTCTTC.

The V and J genes are TRBV27 and TRBJ2-7, with TRBD2 identical over 7 bases. Losses at the gene ends were 6 bases for V and 6 bases for J; bases not matched to a gene: 14. From germline, CDR1 is MNHEY and CDR2 SMNVEV (reference sequence). CDR3 length: 15 amino acids. Here the CDR3 reads CASSPALGGNREQYF. CDR3 coding DNA: TGTGCCAGCAGCCCCGCTTTGGGGGGGAATCGCGAGCAGTACTTC.

The chain carries TRBV9 and TRBJ2-3; 8 nucleotides agree with TRBD1. The germline CDR1 and CDR2 sequences are SGDLS and YYNGEE. The junction had 4 bases not matched to a gene; V was cut back by 0 bases and J by 4 bases. The CDR3 is made up of 15 amino acids. This chain's CDR3 is CASSVGAGGADTQYF. The DNA of the CDR3 is TGTGCCAGCAGCGTAGGAGCAGGGGGCGCAGATACGCAGTATTTT.

J is TRBJ1-2 and V is TRBV5-4; D is undetermined. Germline values: CDR1 SGHNT, CDR2 YYREEE (reference sequence). Trimming pared 0 bases from V and 8 bases from J, leaving 5 bases between. The CDR3 length is 11 residues. The CDR3 loop is CASSLGGGYTF. In nucleotides, the CDR3 is TGTGCCAGCAGCTTGGGTGGCGGCTACACCTTC.

The chain employs TRBV3-1 and TRBJ2-1, with a possible D match to TRBD1 (5 bases). Trimming cost V 1 base and J 4 bases, with 5 bases left between them. CDR3 length: 13 residues. Per germline, CDR1 LGHDT and CDR2 YNNKEL (reference sequence). CDR3 DNA sequence: TGTGCCAGCAGCCAAGGACAGTACAATGAGCAGTTCTTC. Protein product: CASSQGQYNEQFF.

V usage is TRBV2 and J usage is TRBJ2-1; no clear D. The germline V and J ends were trimmed by 6 bases and 0 bases, with 12 bases remaining between them. The CDR3 contains 15 residues. The V gene's germline CDR1 is SNHLY and CDR2 FYNNEI. The CDR3 protein is CASSLQRPSYNEQFF. CDR3 in DNA: TGTGCCAGCAGCCTACAGAGGCCCTCCTACAATGAGCAGTTCTTC.

The J gene is TRBJ2-5, the V gene TRBV5-1; 7 bases align to TRBD1. V lost 3 bases and J lost 4; bases outside the gene matches: 3. The V gene's germline CDR1 is SGHRS and CDR2 YFSETQ. The CDR3 totals 13 residues. Here the CDR3 DNA reads TGCGCCAGCAGCTCGGGACAGAGAGAGACCCAGTACTTC. Translation: CASSSGQRETQYF.

CDR3 nucleotide sequence: TGTGCCTGGAGTGAGGGAATTGCGAACACCGGGGAGCTGTTTTTT. Translated, it gives CAWSEGIANTGELFF. J is TRBJ2-2 and V is TRBV30; D gene uncertain. Germline V CDR1 and CDR2: GTSNPN, SVGIG (reference sequence). The CDR3 is made up of 15 amino acids. The V end lost 1 base, the J end lost 0 bases, and 9 bases lay between the germline ends.

V gene TRBV9 combines with J gene TRBJ2-1; D unclear. The CDR3 spans 14 residues. Trimming cost V 3 bases and J 9 bases, with 16 bases left between them. The V gene's germline CDR1 is SGDLS and CDR2 YYNGEE. The CDR3 loop is CASSEDVGTAEQFF. The DNA for the CDR3 is TGTGCCAGCAGCGAAGACGTGGGCACAGCTGAGCAGTTCTTC.

V usage is TRBV18 and J usage is TRBJ2-7; D is ambiguous. The CDR3 consists of 13 residues. Trimming cost V 0 bases and J 7 bases, with 10 bases left between them. The germline V gene has CDR1 KGHSH and CDR2 LQKENI. CDR3 bases: TGTGCCAGCTCACCACCCGTCAATCAGGAGCAGTACTTC. Protein product: CASSPPVNQEQYF.

This chain uses TRBV20-1 with TRBJ2-7, with 9 bases identical to TRBD1. The germline gives CDR1 DFQATT, CDR2 SNEGSKA (reference sequence). Trimming took 6 bases from V and 3 from J; bases not matched to a gene: 12. The CDR3 totals 15 residues. The CDR3 DNA follows: TGCAGTGCGACCGCGACAGGGGGAGAGAGCTACGAGCAGTACTTC. This encodes CSATATGGESYEQYF.

V gene TRBV23-1 combines with J gene TRBJ1-4; TRBD1 is a possible D gene (5 bases). TRBV23-1 is reported as an ORF; its role is uncertain. Trimming took 10 bases from V and 0 from J, leaving 18 bases between them. The CDR3 spans 16 residues. CDR3 coding DNA: TGCGCCAAAGGGGTCAGGGAAATAGCAACTAATGAAAAACTGTTTTTT. It specifies CAKGVREIATNEKLFF.

The chain is built from TRBV29-1 and TRBJ2-7; 9 bases are a match to TRBD2. This CDR3 spans 14 amino acids. Trimming at V came to 5 bases and at J to 2 bases, leaving 7 bases not matched to a gene. From germline, CDR1 is SQVTM and CDR2 ANQGSEA. The CDR3 sequence is CSVSFGTSTYEQYF. The CDR3 coding sequence is TGCAGCGTTTCCTTTGGGACTAGCACCTACGAGCAGTACTTC.

The genes are TRBV5-4 and TRBJ2-1; TRBD2 agrees at 12 bases. The V and J ends lost 4 bases and 4 bases, in that order; junction bases with no gene match: 6. The germline V gene has CDR1 SGHNT and CDR2 YYREEE (reference sequence). This CDR3 has 16 amino acids. The CDR3 loop is CASSPRTSGAYNEQFF. CDR3 bases: TGTGCCAGCAGCCCCCGGACTAGCGGGGCTTACAATGAGCAGTTCTTC. The variable domain in full, with the rest retrieved from reference TRBV5-4 and TRBJ2-1, is ETGVTQSPTHLIKTRGQQVTLRCSSQSGHNTVSWYQQALGQGPQFIFQYYREEENGRGNFPPRFSGLQFPNYSSELNVNALELDDSALYLCASSPRTSGAYNEQFFGPGTRLTVL.

The rearrangement links TRBV6-2 or TRBV6-3 to TRBJ2-5; D gene uncertain. The CDR3 totals 11 residues. Germline values: CDR1 MNHEY, CDR2 SVGEGT. Trimming removed 7 bases from V and 2 bases from J, with 5 bases in between. The CDR3 sequence is CASNRQETQYF. The CDR3 region has the DNA TGTGCCAGCAACCGACAAGAGACCCAGTACTTC.